This T cell receptor beta chain is drawn from a study of response to subunit inactivated influenza vaccine (dated by TCRdb to the late 2010s). At the level of the whole study: Deep quantitative T cell receptor repertoire profiling was used in the study to track responses to a trivalent subunit inactivated influenza vaccine. Results and caveats for the whole study, not just this receptor: The authors proposed that each seasonal influenza vaccination may bring in only a limited number of new T cells.

In regard to this clonotype: No antigen is known for it. No qualities accompany the bases; no much larger clone lies one base away.

Library preparation employed RT-PCR. The reads were generated on an Illumina HiSeq 2500. TCRdb passed the public sequencing reads through fastp at Q25 and MiXCR, retaining productive beta sequences. Each entry is one CDR3 protein sequence, shown with its most common DNA and genes. This sample has hundreds of thousands of distinct CDR3 sequences in its table, and approximately 10% of those were observed once. The ten largest clones add up to roughly a tenth of the sample. Trimming costs V 4 bases and J 2 bases, and their ends lie 13 bases apart. Measured from the cysteine to the phenylalanine, the CDR3 is 14 residues long. Only the CDR3 portion is preserved as DNA: 42 bases, with reading frame beginning at the first base. The germline V gene encodes CDR1 SGHKS and CDR2 YYEKEE (reference sequence).

The chain was built from TRBV5-5 and TRBJ2-7; the D gene identity is not certain. The sample was PBMCs from blood, taken on the day of vaccination. The TCR was taken from a man aged 50-59 years who received an inactivated influenza vaccine. Donor details come from another sample of the same person, matched by shared clones. The nucleotide sequence is given as TGTGCCAGCAGCCCGACACGGAACCCCTACGAGCAGTACTTC. Translated, it gives CASSPTRNPYEQYF.